This TCR beta chain was captured in a study of blood T cell repertoires in COVID-19. For the study at large: Sites across the United States, Italy and Spain contributed samples from acute and convalescent COVID-19. The analysed material was cDNA or gDNA that came from T cells, B-cell-depleted T cells, or PBMCs.

Assay: immunoSEQ multiplex PCR; the TCRdb copy retains only in-frame clones and omits some. The data hold 150,000 to 200,000 clones, with 80% to 90% observed a single time. There are 13 residues in the CDR3. V lost 2 bases and J 5 bases, leaving 7 bases between the germline ends. The germline CDR1 and CDR2 sequences are MGHRA and YSYEKL. This clone was seen just once. The rearrangement uses TRBV4-1 and TRBJ1-5; no firm D call. The receptor's source is a man between 18 and 29 years old with active or convalescent COVID-19. Sample: peripheral blood. The CDR3 reads CASSQHGDQPQHF. The DNA for the CDR3 is TGCGCCAGCAGCCAACACGGAGATCAGCCCCAGCATTTT.